The clone carrying this T cell receptor beta chain was seen at least ten times. This specimen belongs to a study of blood T cell repertoires in COVID-19. Clones were read by immunoSEQ multiplex PCR, and TCRdb kept only the in-frame ones, dropping some. Of hundreds of thousands of clones detected, roughly four fifths appear once; the ten largest clones hold approximately 4.5%. Germline CDR1 reads MDHEN; CDR2 reads SYDVKM. The V gene end was trimmed by 4 bases and the J gene end by 3 bases; junction bases not matched to a gene: 10. CDR3 length equals 17 residues. The sample consisted of peripheral blood. This clonotype originated in a woman in her 70s with acute or convalescent COVID-19. The chain links TRBV28 to TRBJ2-7; 12 positions agree with TRBD2. CDR3 in DNA: TGTGCCAGCAGTTGGACTAGCGGGGCGAGGGGAAACTACGAGCAGTACTTC. It yields the protein CASSWTSGARGNYEQYF.